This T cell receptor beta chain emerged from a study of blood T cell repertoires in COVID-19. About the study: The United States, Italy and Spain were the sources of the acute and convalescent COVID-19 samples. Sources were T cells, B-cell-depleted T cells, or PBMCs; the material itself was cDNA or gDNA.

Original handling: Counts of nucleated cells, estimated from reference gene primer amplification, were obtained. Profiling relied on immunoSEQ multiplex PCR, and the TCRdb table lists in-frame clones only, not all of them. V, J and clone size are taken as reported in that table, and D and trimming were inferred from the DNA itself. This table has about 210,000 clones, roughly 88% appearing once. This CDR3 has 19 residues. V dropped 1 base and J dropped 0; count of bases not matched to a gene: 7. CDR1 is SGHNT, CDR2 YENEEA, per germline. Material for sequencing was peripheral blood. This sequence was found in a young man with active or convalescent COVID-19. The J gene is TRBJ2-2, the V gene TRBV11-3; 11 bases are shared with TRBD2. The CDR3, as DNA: TGTGCCAGCAGCTTAGTGTCGAGACTAGCGGGGTCGAACACCGGGGAGCTGTTTTTT. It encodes CASSLVSRLAGSNTGELFF.